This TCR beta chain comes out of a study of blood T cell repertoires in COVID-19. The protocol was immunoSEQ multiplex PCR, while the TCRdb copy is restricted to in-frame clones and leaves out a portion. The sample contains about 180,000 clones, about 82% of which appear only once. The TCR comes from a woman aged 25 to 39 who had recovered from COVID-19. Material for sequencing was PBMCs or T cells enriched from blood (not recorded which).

CDR3: CASSINWSYEQYF. DNA of the CDR3: TGTGCCAGCAGCATTAACTGGAGCTACGAGCAGTACTTC. The V gene is TRBV7-2, the J gene TRBJ2-7, with unresolved D. Germline V gives CDR1 SGHTA, CDR2 FQGNSA. V lost 5 bases and J lost 3, with 11 bases in between. This CDR3 is 13 amino acids long.